The rows below give T cell receptor beta chains drawn from one sample of a study. TCRdb used MiXCR to reprocess the RT-PCR reads, holding one entry per CDR3 protein. The data contain hundreds of thousands of distinct CDR3 sequences, 12% to 15% of them singletons. The sequenced sample was memory CD4+ T cells from blood. The receptors shown here come from a female donor in good health, serving as a healthy control. CDR3s include the opening cysteine and the closing phenylalanine or tryptophan. D genes are given only for firm matches. Clone size is not always given. Where it is, it says once, few, many or a class for expanded clones.

v_gene,j_gene,d_gene,abundance,CDR3aa,CDR3nt
TRBV5-8,TRBJ1-2,-,few,CASSLLTMDGYGYTF,TGTGCCAGCAGCTTACTCACCATGGATGGCTATGGCTACACCTTC
TRBV7-9,TRBJ2-3,-,-,CASSPSRGQADTQYF,TGTGCCAGCAGCCCATCTCGGGGGCAGGCAGATACGCAGTATTTT
TRBV20-1,TRBJ2-2,-,-,CSASPMALTGELFF,TGCAGTGCTAGCCCCATGGCGCTCACCGGGGAGCTGTTTTTT
TRBV7-2,TRBJ2-7,-,few,CASSLAVQGRRQYF,TGTGCCAGCAGCTTAGCGGTACAGGGGAGGCGGCAGTACTTC
TRBV28,TRBJ2-5,-,many,CASSLSGGQETQYF,TGCGCCAGCAGCTTGTCCGGCGGCCAAGAGACCCAGTACTTC
TRBV5-1,TRBJ1-1,-,-,CASSEPNTEAFF,TGCGCCAGCAGCGAACCGAACACTGAAGCTTTCTTT
TRBV6-5,TRBJ1-1,TRBD1,few,CASSYVPPDRGTEAFF,TGTGCCAGCAGTTATGTTCCCCCAGACAGGGGGACTGAAGCTTTCTTT
TRBV10-3,TRBJ1-1,TRBD1,many,CAISEDRASVNTEAFF,TGTGCCATCAGTGAGGACAGGGCGTCGGTGAACACTGAAGCTTTCTTT
TRBV5-1,TRBJ2-3,TRBD2,-,CASSVSSGRATGDTQYF,TGCGCCAGCAGCGTTTCTAGCGGGAGGGCTACAGGAGATACGCAGTATTTT
TRBV4-3,TRBJ2-1,TRBD1,many,CASSRFTGQDYNEQFF,TGCGCCAGCAGCCGCTTCACTGGACAGGACTACAATGAGCAGTTCTTC
TRBV5-1,TRBJ1-1,-,few,CASSPGMMNTEAFF,TGCGCCAGCAGCCCTGGTATGATGAACACTGAAGCTTTCTTT
TRBV20-1,TRBJ2-3,-,few,CSATTYTSTDTQYF,TGCAGTGCTACTACCTACACTAGCACAGATACGCAGTATTTT
TRBV5-1,TRBJ2-1,TRBD2,-,CASSTGLAGIEQFF,TGCGCCAGCAGCACCGGACTAGCGGGAATTGAGCAGTTCTTC
TRBV18,TRBJ2-5,TRBD2,few,CASSKLAGDTKETQYF,TGTGCCAGCTCAAAACTAGCGGGAGATACGAAAGAGACCCAGTACTTC
TRBV7-9,TRBJ1-1,-,-,CASRGKADMNTEAFF,TGTGCCAGCAGGGGAAAGGCAGATATGAACACTGAAGCTTTCTTT
TRBV20-1,TRBJ2-6,-,many,CSASVLGAGANVLTF,TGCAGTGCTAGTGTTCTGGGTGCCGGGGCCAACGTCCTGACTTTC
TRBV21-1,TRBJ2-4,-,few,CASSGPRGAKNIQYF,TGTGCCAGCAGCGGTCCCCGCGGGGCCAAAAACATTCAGTACTTC
TRBV10-3,TRBJ2-3,-,many,CAISGKSGVPDTQYF,TGTGCCATCAGTGGAAAATCAGGGGTTCCAGATACGCAGTATTTT
TRBV6-2/TRBV6-3,TRBJ2-1,-,-,CASRPHWKGTYNEQFF,TGTGCCAGCAGGCCGCACTGGAAGGGGACCTACAATGAGCAGTTCTTC
TRBV4-3,TRBJ2-5,-,-,CASSQGEYQETQYF,TGCGCCAGCAGCCAAGGGGAGTACCAAGAGACCCAGTACTTC
TRBV7-3,TRBJ1-1,-,many,CASSLGEDTEAFF,TGTGCCAGCAGCTTGGGGGAGGACACTGAAGCTTTCTTT
TRBV6-2/TRBV6-3,TRBJ1-1,-,-,CASSYLQQAFF,TGTGCCAGCAGTTACTTACAGCAAGCTTTCTTT
TRBV7-2,TRBJ1-2,TRBD1,few,CASSPGTGIGYGYTF,TGTGCCAGCAGCCCCGGGACAGGGATCGGCTATGGCTACACCTTC
TRBV5-1,TRBJ2-7,-,-,CASSLALGGWAEQYF,TGCGCCAGCAGCTTGGCCCTAGGCGGTTGGGCCGAGCAGTACTTC
TRBV29-1,TRBJ1-2,-,few,CSVGHREGYTF,TGCAGCGTTGGGCACAGGGAAGGCTACACCTTC
TRBV4-3,TRBJ2-1,-,-,CASSQGRTNEQFF,TGCGCCAGCAGCCAAGGACGGACCAATGAGCAGTTCTTC
TRBV15,TRBJ1-1,TRBD1,few,CATSVRGLETEAFF,TGTGCCACCAGCGTTAGGGGGCTTGAGACTGAAGCTTTCTTT
TRBV6-5,TRBJ2-1,-,many,CASSYDGGGREQFF,TGTGCCAGCAGTTACGACGGAGGGGGCAGAGAGCAGTTCTTC
TRBV4-3,TRBJ2-5,-,few,CASSQDFISYQYF,TGCGCCAGCAGCCAAGACTTCATTAGTTATCAGTACTTC
TRBV5-1,TRBJ2-3,-,-,CASSLGPSEDTQYF,TGCGCCAGCAGCTTAGGGCCGAGCGAAGATACGCAGTATTTT
TRBV24-1,TRBJ1-5,-,-,CATSEAGVGQPQHF,TGTGCCACCAGTGAAGCAGGGGTAGGTCAGCCCCAGCATTTT
TRBV6-6,TRBJ2-7,TRBD2,-,CASSRTSTAGDEQYF,TGTGCCAGCAGTCGGACATCTACAGCGGGGGACGAGCAGTACTTC
TRBV28,TRBJ2-5,-,few,CASRPAGTQETQYF,TGTGCCAGTCGCCCCGCAGGGACGCAAGAGACCCAGTACTTC
TRBV7-3,TRBJ2-2,TRBD2,-,CASSLTSGGVGTGELFF,TGTGCCAGCAGCTTAACTAGCGGGGGAGTGGGCACCGGGGAGCTGTTTTTT
TRBV7-2,TRBJ2-7,-,-,CASSLGPGSLGRIQYF,TGTGCCAGCAGCTTGGGCCCCGGGTCGCTTGGTCGTATCCAGTACTTC
TRBV12-3/TRBV12-4,TRBJ2-7,TRBD2,many,CASSLELAGVYEQYF,TGTGCCAGCAGTTTGGAACTAGCGGGAGTCTACGAGCAGTACTTC
TRBV29-1,TRBJ1-1,-,few,CSVEDRRVGMNTEAFF,TGCAGCGTTGAAGATCGCAGAGTTGGGATGAACACTGAAGCTTTCTTT
TRBV24-1,TRBJ2-2,-,few,CATSEQGFTGELFF,TGTGCCACCAGTGAACAGGGTTTCACCGGGGAGCTGTTTTTT
TRBV20-1,TRBJ2-5,-,-,CSASTGEYQETQYF,TGCAGTGCTAGTACGGGGGAGTACCAAGAGACCCAGTACTTC
TRBV30,TRBJ1-3,-,few,CAFSGPRNTIYF,TGTGCCTTCTCGGGCCCGCGAAACACCATATATTTT
TRBV5-5,TRBJ1-4,-,few,CASSLSGTLIGEKLFF,TGTGCCAGCAGCTTATCCGGGACCCTGATCGGTGAAAAACTGTTTTTT
TRBV29-1,TRBJ2-3,-,few,CSGTAKFSTDTQYF,TGCAGCGGGACAGCCAAATTTAGCACAGATACGCAGTATTTT
TRBV10-2,TRBJ2-3,TRBD2,-,CASSESSAGGPNTQYF,TGCGCCAGCAGTGAGTCGTCAGCGGGGGGGCCAAATACGCAGTATTTT
TRBV7-2,TRBJ2-3,TRBD2,many,CASSLAPSGASGDTQYF,TGTGCCAGCAGCTTAGCTCCTAGCGGAGCTTCGGGAGATACGCAGTATTTT
TRBV20-1,TRBJ1-1,-,many,CSASVGNTEAFF,TGCAGTGCTAGCGTGGGGAACACTGAAGCTTTCTTT
TRBV7-3,TRBJ1-2,-,many,CASSLYSGERGYTF,TGTGCCAGCAGCTTATACAGTGGGGAACGGGGCTACACCTTC
TRBV20-1,TRBJ1-5,-,once,CSARDRGSPSNQPQHF,TGCAGTGCTAGAGATCGGGGCAGTCCGAGCAATCAGCCCCAGCATTTT
TRBV29-1,TRBJ2-4,-,-,CSVVFAGLKNIQYF,TGCAGCGTTGTTTTTGCAGGCTTAAAAAACATTCAGTACTTC
TRBV24-1,TRBJ2-3,TRBD2,many,CATSDRREVVTDTQYF,TGTGCCACCAGTGATAGGCGGGAGGTGGTCACAGATACGCAGTATTTT
TRBV14,TRBJ2-3,-,few,CASSSPGFSQYF,TGTGCCAGCAGCTCGCCAGGGTTTTCGCAGTATTTT